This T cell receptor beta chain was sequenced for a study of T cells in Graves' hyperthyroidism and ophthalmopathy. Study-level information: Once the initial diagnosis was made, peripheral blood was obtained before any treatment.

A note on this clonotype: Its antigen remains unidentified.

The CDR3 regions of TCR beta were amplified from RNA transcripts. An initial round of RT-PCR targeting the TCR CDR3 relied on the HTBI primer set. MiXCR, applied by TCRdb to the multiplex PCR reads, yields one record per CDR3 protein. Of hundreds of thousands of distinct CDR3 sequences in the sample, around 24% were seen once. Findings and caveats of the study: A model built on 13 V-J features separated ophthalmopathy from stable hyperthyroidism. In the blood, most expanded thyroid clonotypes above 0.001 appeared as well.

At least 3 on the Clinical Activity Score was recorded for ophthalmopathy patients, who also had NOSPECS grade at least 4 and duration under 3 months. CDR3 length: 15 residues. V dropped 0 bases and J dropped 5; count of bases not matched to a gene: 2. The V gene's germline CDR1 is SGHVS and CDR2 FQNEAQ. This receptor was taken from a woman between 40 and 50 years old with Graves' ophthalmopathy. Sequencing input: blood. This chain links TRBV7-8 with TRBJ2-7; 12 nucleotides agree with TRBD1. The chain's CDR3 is CASSLAGTGGNEQYF. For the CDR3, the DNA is TGTGCCAGCAGCTTAGCTGGGACAGGGGGCAACGAGCAGTACTTC.